These T cell receptor beta chains were read from a single sample in a study of CD8+CD57+ T cells in acquired aplastic anemia. One entry per CDR3 protein, called by TCRdb with MiXCR from the reads. The sample holds 50,000 to 70,000 distinct CDR3 sequences; less than 65% are singletons and the top ten take under 2.5%. The specimen sequenced was sorted CD4+, CD8+, or CD8+CD57+ T cells (not recorded which) from PBMCs. Receptor source: a human donor in good health, serving as a control. CDR3s include the opening cysteine and the closing phenylalanine or tryptophan. The D gene is left open where the match is weak. Rows may omit the clone size; those that give it use once, few, many or a size class.

CDR3nt: TGTGCCAGTAGTATAGATCGGACGGTTGAGCAGTACTTC
CDR3aa: CASSIDRTVEQYF
d_gene: NA
abundance: NA
j_gene: TRBJ2-7
v_gene: TRBV19

CDR3nt: TGTGCCAGCAGGCAAGGACTCGGAGAAAGTGAGCAGTTCTTC
CDR3aa: CASRQGLGESEQFF
d_gene: NA
abundance: many
j_gene: TRBJ2-1
v_gene: TRBV6-1

CDR3nt: TGCAGCGTTGAACATCGACCCTCTAACTATGGCTACACCTTC
CDR3aa: CSVEHRPSNYGYTF
d_gene: NA
abundance: once
j_gene: TRBJ1-2
v_gene: TRBV29-1

CDR3nt: TGTGCCAGCAGGTCCCTAGCGGGAGGGCCCATATATTTT
CDR3aa: CASRSLAGGPIYF
d_gene: NA
abundance: NA
j_gene: TRBJ1-3
v_gene: TRBV2

CDR3nt: TGCGCCAGCAGGACTAGCGGGGCCTCTAGCACAGATACGCAGTATTTT
CDR3aa: CASRTSGASSTDTQYF
d_gene: TRBD2
abundance: NA
j_gene: TRBJ2-3
v_gene: TRBV10-2

CDR3nt: TGCAGCCAGGACAGCCGAGGGGAGCAGTACTTC
CDR3aa: CSQDSRGEQYF
d_gene: NA
abundance: NA
j_gene: TRBJ2-7
v_gene: TRBV29-1

CDR3nt: TGTGCCAGCAGTTACCAGGGTAACTCACCCCTCCACTTT
CDR3aa: CASSYQGNSPLHF
d_gene: NA
abundance: NA
j_gene: TRBJ1-6
v_gene: TRBV10-3

CDR3nt: TGTGCCATCAGTGAGTCGAGGCAGTCGAACACCGGGGAGCTGTTTTTT
CDR3aa: CAISESRQSNTGELFF
d_gene: NA
abundance: NA
j_gene: TRBJ2-2
v_gene: TRBV10-3

CDR3nt: TGCGCCAGCAGCCAGGGACTAGCGGGCGCCGAGACCCAGTACTTC
CDR3aa: CASSQGLAGAETQYF
d_gene: TRBD2
abundance: NA
j_gene: TRBJ2-5
v_gene: TRBV5-1

CDR3nt: TGTGCCAGCAGTGCGACCGGGACTAGCGCTCGGTTCAGGTCCTACAATGAGCAGTTCTTC
CDR3aa: CASSATGTSARFRSYNEQFF
d_gene: TRBD2
abundance: many
j_gene: TRBJ2-1
v_gene: TRBV2

CDR3nt: TGTGCCACCAGTGATGGTGTAGGGACCCAGTACTTC
CDR3aa: CATSDGVGTQYF
d_gene: NA
abundance: NA
j_gene: TRBJ2-5
v_gene: TRBV24-1

CDR3nt: TGTGCCAGCAGGACCCGGGACAGCGGCAATCAGCCCCAGCATTTT
CDR3aa: CASRTRDSGNQPQHF
d_gene: TRBD1
abundance: NA
j_gene: TRBJ1-5
v_gene: TRBV2

CDR3nt: TGTGCCAGCAGCTTGGACAGCCTCTCCTCCAATGAGCAGTTCTTC
CDR3aa: CASSLDSLSSNEQFF
d_gene: NA
abundance: NA
j_gene: TRBJ2-1
v_gene: TRBV11-1

CDR3nt: TGTGCCAGCAGTGAACAGGGACAGGGGAACACAGATACGCAGTATTTT
CDR3aa: CASSEQGQGNTDTQYF
d_gene: TRBD1
abundance: NA
j_gene: TRBJ2-3
v_gene: TRBV2

CDR3nt: TGCAGCGTTGGGGTTACTCGCGATTCACCCCTCCACTTT
CDR3aa: CSVGVTRDSPLHF
d_gene: NA
abundance: medium-sized
j_gene: TRBJ1-6
v_gene: TRBV29-1

CDR3nt: TGTGCCACCAGCCCGGGACTAGGCAACGAGCAGTACTTC
CDR3aa: CATSPGLGNEQYF
d_gene: TRBD2
abundance: NA
j_gene: TRBJ2-7
v_gene: TRBV24-1

CDR3nt: TGTGCCACCAGCAGAGATCGGCAGGGAGGGATGGATACGCAGTATTTT
CDR3aa: CATSRDRQGGMDTQYF
d_gene: TRBD2
abundance: NA
j_gene: TRBJ2-3
v_gene: TRBV15

CDR3nt: TGTGCCAGCTCACCTTTAGACAGTAGAACCTCTGGAAACACCATATATTTT
CDR3aa: CASSPLDSRTSGNTIYF
d_gene: NA
abundance: NA
j_gene: TRBJ1-3
v_gene: TRBV18

CDR3nt: TGCAGCGTTGAGGCACCAGCGGGAGGTATCCAGTACTTC
CDR3aa: CSVEAPAGGIQYF
d_gene: TRBD2
abundance: NA
j_gene: TRBJ2-5
v_gene: TRBV29-1

CDR3nt: TGTGCCAGCAGTTCCAGTACTGAAGCTTTCTTT
CDR3aa: CASSSSTEAFF
d_gene: NA
abundance: many
j_gene: TRBJ1-1
v_gene: TRBV6-5

CDR3nt: TGTGCCAGCAGTGAGCAGGCGACTACGTGGCCCCAGCATTTT
CDR3aa: CASSEQATTWPQHF
d_gene: NA
abundance: NA
j_gene: TRBJ1-5
v_gene: TRBV25-1

CDR3nt: TGCAGTGCTGACGGACAGGCCTCGCGCGGGGACACTGAAGCTTTCTTT
CDR3aa: CSADGQASRGDTEAFF
d_gene: TRBD1
abundance: many
j_gene: TRBJ1-1
v_gene: TRBV20-1

CDR3nt: TGTGCCAGCAGCGAGGGGATTAACAGGGATTCACCCCTCCACTTT
CDR3aa: CASSEGINRDSPLHF
d_gene: NA
abundance: NA
j_gene: TRBJ1-6
v_gene: TRBV9

CDR3nt: TGTGCCAGCAGCGTTGAAGTAGGGCTAGGGCAGTACTTC
CDR3aa: CASSVEVGLGQYF
d_gene: NA
abundance: once
j_gene: TRBJ2-7
v_gene: TRBV2

CDR3nt: TGCAGTGCTATGAGGCCTTCTAGCACAGATACGCAGTATTTT
CDR3aa: CSAMRPSSTDTQYF
d_gene: NA
abundance: NA
j_gene: TRBJ2-3
v_gene: TRBV20-1

CDR3nt: TGTGCCAGCAGCTACGACCCGGGGACAGTTAGTCACGAGCAGTACTTC
CDR3aa: CASSYDPGTVSHEQYF
d_gene: TRBD1
abundance: NA
j_gene: TRBJ2-7
v_gene: TRBV5-5

CDR3nt: TGCAGTGCTGGAAGACAGGGGGCGAATCAAGAGACCCAGTACTTC
CDR3aa: CSAGRQGANQETQYF
d_gene: TRBD1
abundance: many
j_gene: TRBJ2-5
v_gene: TRBV20-1

CDR3nt: TGCAGTGGGGGGAAACGGCAGTTCTTC
CDR3aa: CSGGKRQFF
d_gene: NA
abundance: NA
j_gene: TRBJ2-1
v_gene: TRBV20-1

CDR3nt: TGTGCCAGTAGTATAAGGGAGTTAACCTACGAGCAGTACTTC
CDR3aa: CASSIRELTYEQYF
d_gene: NA
abundance: NA
j_gene: TRBJ2-7
v_gene: TRBV19

CDR3nt: TGTGCCAGCAGCTTAGAGGGGGGACTAGCGGGGTGGTTAGAGACCCAGTACTTC
CDR3aa: CASSLEGGLAGWLETQYF
d_gene: TRBD2
abundance: NA
j_gene: TRBJ2-5
v_gene: TRBV11-1

CDR3nt: TGTGCCAGCAGCTTTCGGGACTCCCGAAACGGCGAGCAGTACTTC
CDR3aa: CASSFRDSRNGEQYF
d_gene: NA
abundance: NA
j_gene: TRBJ2-7
v_gene: TRBV5-5

CDR3nt: TGTGCCAGTTGGGGCAGGGAAAGAAACACCGGGGAGCTGTTTTTT
CDR3aa: CASWGRERNTGELFF
d_gene: NA
abundance: NA
j_gene: TRBJ2-2
v_gene: TRBV19

CDR3nt: TGCGCCAGCGGCCCAATCCTTGGGGGACTAGCGTTTTACGAGCAGTACTTC
CDR3aa: CASGPILGGLAFYEQYF
d_gene: TRBD2
abundance: NA
j_gene: TRBJ2-7
v_gene: TRBV4-3

CDR3nt: TGCGCCAGCAGAACCGGGACAGGGGGGATAGGCGGCTACACCTTC
CDR3aa: CASRTGTGGIGGYTF
d_gene: TRBD1
abundance: NA
j_gene: TRBJ1-2
v_gene: TRBV10-2

CDR3nt: TGTGCCACCAGTGATGATGGACGGGAGACCCAGTACTTC
CDR3aa: CATSDDGRETQYF
d_gene: NA
abundance: NA
j_gene: TRBJ2-5
v_gene: TRBV24-1

CDR3nt: TGCAGTAGTGAAGCGGGACTAGCGGGGGAGACCCAGTACTTC
CDR3aa: CSSEAGLAGETQYF
d_gene: TRBD2
abundance: NA
j_gene: TRBJ2-5
v_gene: TRBV20-1

CDR3nt: TGTGCCAGTAGTACAAGGACTAGCGGGAGGGGATCTCCCCAAGAGACCCAGTACTTC
CDR3aa: CASSTRTSGRGSPQETQYF
d_gene: TRBD2
abundance: once
j_gene: TRBJ2-5
v_gene: TRBV19

CDR3nt: TGTGCCAGTAGTAGTCAGGACCAAGAGACCCAGTACTTC
CDR3aa: CASSSQDQETQYF
d_gene: NA
abundance: many
j_gene: TRBJ2-5
v_gene: TRBV19

CDR3nt: TGTGTCAGCCGGGCAGGGCGAAGGTACGAGCAGTACTTC
CDR3aa: CVSRAGRRYEQYF
d_gene: NA
abundance: NA
j_gene: TRBJ2-7
v_gene: TRBV7-4

CDR3nt: TGCGCCAGCAGCCAACTAGCGGGAGGGCTTCGAGAGCAGTACTTC
CDR3aa: CASSQLAGGLREQYF
d_gene: TRBD2
abundance: NA
j_gene: TRBJ2-7
v_gene: TRBV4-1

CDR3nt: TGCAGTGCTCCGGCGGCAGGGCTGAACACTGAAGCTTTCTTT
CDR3aa: CSAPAAGLNTEAFF
d_gene: NA
abundance: many
j_gene: TRBJ1-1
v_gene: TRBV20-1

CDR3nt: TGTGCCAGCAGCCTACAGGGGCTCAATCAGCCCCAGCGTTTT
CDR3aa: CASSLQGLNQPQRF
d_gene: TRBD1
abundance: NA
j_gene: TRBJ1-5
v_gene: TRBV3-1

CDR3nt: TGTGCCACCAGTGCACGAGCGGGAGATCAATCAGATACGCAGTATTTT
CDR3aa: CATSARAGDQSDTQYF
d_gene: TRBD2
abundance: NA
j_gene: TRBJ2-3
v_gene: TRBV24-1

CDR3nt: TGTGCCAGCAGCTCCGATGGGGGGACTGAAGCTTTCTTT
CDR3aa: CASSSDGGTEAFF
d_gene: NA
abundance: NA
j_gene: TRBJ1-1
v_gene: TRBV7-9